What follows is one T cell receptor beta chain and its context. Its specificity is unknown. Anywhere from 1 to 8 samples came from each patient, spanning pretreatment and on-treatment. The sample belongs to a study of PD-L1 blockade in urothelial cancer. Study as a whole: Patients, treated from about 2014 onward, received atezolizumab 1,200 mg intravenously every 3 weeks. Study-wide points: Below-median pretreatment blood TCR clonality was associated with improved progression-free and overall survival. Patients with durable benefit had greater blood expansion of tumor-associated TCR clones 3 weeks into treatment.

Method: immunoSEQ multiplex PCR; TCRdb's copy keeps in-frame clones and lacks some. The sample has approximately 52,000 clones; 60% to 80% are singletons. V lost 0 bases to trimming and J lost 0 bases; unmatched junction nucleotides: 8. Germline lookup yields CDR1 KGHSH and CDR2 LQKENI. The CDR3 has 18 residues. The TCR sequence derives from a man in his 70s with urothelial cancer. This specimen consisted of PBMCs, obtained around atezolizumab (anti-PD-L1) treatment. The rearrangement links TRBV18 to TRBJ2-4; 7 bases fit TRBD1. In DNA, the CDR3 is TGTGCCAGCTCACCACCCGGGACAGACCATCTAGCCAAAAACATTCAGTACTTC. This sequence encodes CASSPPGTDHLAKNIQYF.